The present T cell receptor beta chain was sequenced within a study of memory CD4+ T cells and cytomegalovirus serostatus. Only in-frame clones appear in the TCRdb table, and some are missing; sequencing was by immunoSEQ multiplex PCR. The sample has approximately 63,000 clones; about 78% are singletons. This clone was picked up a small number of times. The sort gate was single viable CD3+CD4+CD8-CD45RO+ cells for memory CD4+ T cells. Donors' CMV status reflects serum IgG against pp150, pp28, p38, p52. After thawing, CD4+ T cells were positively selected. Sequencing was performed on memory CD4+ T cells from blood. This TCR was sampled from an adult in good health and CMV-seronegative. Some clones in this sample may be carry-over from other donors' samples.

The DNA of the CDR3 is TGTGCCAGCAGTGAATGGGCGGGAGGGCCTAAAAAGACCCAGTACTTC. It specifies CASSEWAGGPKKTQYF. V is TRBV2 and J is TRBJ2-5, with TRBD2 identical over 9 bases. Losses at the gene ends were 2 bases for V and 6 bases for J; bases not matched to a gene: 10. CDR1 and CDR2 (germline): SNHLY, FYNNEI. The CDR3 is 16 amino acids.